These 6 T cell receptor beta chains originate from one sample sequenced in a study of tissue T cells after allogeneic stem cell transplantation. TCRdb keeps only in-frame clones here, not all; method: immunoSEQ multiplex PCR. Of hundreds of clones in the sample, 50% to 65% are singletons; the top ten hold 35% to 50%. Time point here: mouse harvest day 14 after allogeneic transplant. The graft held 10^6 splenic CD5+ T cells and 10^7 T-cell-depleted bone marrow cells. Sequencing input: spleen. Every receptor here comes from a female BALB/c mouse given C57BL/6 T cells with graft-versus-host disease after an allogeneic hematopoietic cell transplant.

The count of this clone is one. Each gene name is a mouse one. The sequence runs out 1 residue before the end of the CDR3; the remainder is reconstructed from the germline J gene. This chain connects TRBV26 to TRBJ1-4; D remains ambiguous. Per germline, CDR1 KGHPV and CDR2 FQNQEV (reference sequence). V was clipped by 0 bases and J by 7 bases, with 6 bases between them. The CDR3 has 13 residues. The CDR3 loop reads CASSLSGIERLFF. The sequenced CDR3 bases are TGTGCCAGCAGTCTGTCAGGGATCGAAAGATTATTT.

In the case of this clone: The gene symbols are mouse symbols. The read is 1 residue too short to cover the CDR3 end, so that end is filled in from the germline J gene. The chain carries TRBV31 and TRBJ1-4; 7 nucleotides line up with TRBD1. The germline V gene encodes CDR1 GKSSPN and CDR2 SITVG. Unmatched junction bases numbered 5, after V lost 0 bases and J lost 1 base. CDR3 size: 16 residues. CDR3 sequence: CAWSLPGTDSNERLFF. Incomplete CDR3 DNA: TGTGCCTGGAGTCTACCCGGGACAGATTCCAACGAAAGATTATTT. Full variable domain (remainder filled in from reference TRBV31 and TRBJ1-4): AQTIHQWPVAEIKAVGSPLSLGCTIKGKSSPNLYWYWQATGGTLQQLFYSITVGQVESVVQLNLSASRPKDDQFILSTEKLLLSHSGFYLCAWSLPGTDSNERLFFGHGTKLSVL.

About this clone: Mouse gene names and germline throughout. The read ends 1 residue before the CDR3 terminus; that terminus is restored from the germline J gene. This chain connects TRBV16 to TRBJ2-7; no firm D call. V shed 2 bases and J shed 3 bases, with 11 bases lying between them. CDR3 size: 14 residues. Germline values: CDR1 SGHSA, CDR2 FRNQAP. CDR3 loop: CASSLTGPLYEQYF. The CDR3 DNA, read in part, is TGTGCAAGCAGCTTAACGGGCCCCCTCTATGAACAGTAC.

By share, this clone ranks as large. Mouse gene names and germline throughout. The read is 1 residue too short to cover the CDR3 end, so that end is filled in from the germline J gene. V gene TRBV31 combines with J gene TRBJ2-4, with TRBD2 matching over 8 bases. The CDR3 runs to 15 residues. V was pared by 3 bases and J by 0 bases, with 5 bases of the junction left unmatched. The V gene's germline CDR1 is GKSSPN and CDR2 SITVG. The CDR3 here is CAWSRTGSSQNTLYF. Partial CDR3 DNA: TGTGCCTGGAGCAGGACTGGGAGTAGTCAAAACACCTTGTAC.

Comment on this clone: One end of the junction does not line up with germline, which may come from a read error. Mouse gene names apply. Partial CDR3 DNA: TGTCCCAGCTCCCGCACCGTTTCTGGAAATACGCTCTAT. This codes for CPSSRTVSGNTLY. The complete CDR3 sequence is CPSSRTVSGNTLYF. This sequence joins TRBV12-1 and TRBJ1-3; D gene uncertain. The read is 1 residue too short to cover the CDR3 end, so that end is filled in from the germline J gene. The CDR3 totals 14 residues. CDR1 and CDR2 (germline): SGHSN, HYEKVE.

This clone appeared a few times. Mouse germline and gene names are used. Sequencing ends 1 residue short of the CDR3 end; the germline J gene provides the rest. The gene calls are TRBV17 and TRBJ2-7; D is unclear. This CDR3 is 10 amino acids long. CDR1 and CDR2 from the germline V gene are MNHDT and YYDKIL. V was shortened by 8 bases and J by 6 bases, with 8 bases between the two germline ends. This CDR3 reads CASVLSEQYF. The CDR3 DNA, read in part, is TGTGCTAGCGTATTATCTGAACAGTAC.